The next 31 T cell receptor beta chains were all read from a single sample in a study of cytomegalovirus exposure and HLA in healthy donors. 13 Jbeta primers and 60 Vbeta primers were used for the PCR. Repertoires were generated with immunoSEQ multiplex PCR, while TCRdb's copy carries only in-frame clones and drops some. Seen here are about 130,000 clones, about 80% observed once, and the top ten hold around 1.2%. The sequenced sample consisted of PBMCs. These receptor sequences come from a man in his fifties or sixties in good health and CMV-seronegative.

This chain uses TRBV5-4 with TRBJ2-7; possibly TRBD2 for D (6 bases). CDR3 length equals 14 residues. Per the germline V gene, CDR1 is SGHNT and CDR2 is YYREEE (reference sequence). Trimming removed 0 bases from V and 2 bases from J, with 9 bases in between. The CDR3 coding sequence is TGTGCCAGCAGCTTGGGGAGGGAGACCTACGAGCAGTACTTC. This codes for CASSLGRETYEQYF. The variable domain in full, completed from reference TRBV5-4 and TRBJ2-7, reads ETGVTQSPTHLIKTRGQQVTLRCSSQSGHNTVSWYQQALGQGPQFIFQYYREEENGRGNFPPRFSGLQFPNYSSELNVNALELDDSALYLCASSLGRETYEQYFGPGTRLTVT.

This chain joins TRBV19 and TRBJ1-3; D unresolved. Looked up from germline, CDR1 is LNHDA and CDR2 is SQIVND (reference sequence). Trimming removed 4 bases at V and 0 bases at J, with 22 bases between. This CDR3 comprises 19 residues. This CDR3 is CASSTPGRRNSDSGNTIYF. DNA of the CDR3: TGTGCCAGTAGTACGCCCGGGAGGCGCAACTCCGACTCTGGAAACACCATATATTTT.

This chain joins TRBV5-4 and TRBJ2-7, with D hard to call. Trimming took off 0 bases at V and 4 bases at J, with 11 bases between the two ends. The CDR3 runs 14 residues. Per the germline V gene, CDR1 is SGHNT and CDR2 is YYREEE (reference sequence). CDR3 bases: TGTGCCAGCAGCTTGGGGGCAGACCCTTACGAGCAGTACTTC. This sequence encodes CASSLGADPYEQYF.

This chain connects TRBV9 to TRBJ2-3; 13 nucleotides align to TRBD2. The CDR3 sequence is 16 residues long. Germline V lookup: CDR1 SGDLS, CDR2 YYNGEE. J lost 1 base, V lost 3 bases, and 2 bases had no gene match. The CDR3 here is CASSGGLAGGTDTQYF. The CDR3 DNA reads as TGTGCCAGCAGCGGTGGACTAGCGGGAGGCACAGATACGCAGTATTTT.

As DNA, the CDR3 is TGTGCCATCAGTGAGGTCCGAAGACTTTCTCAAGACACCGGGGAGCTGTTTTTT. Translated, it gives CAISEVRRLSQDTGELFF. This chain joins TRBV10-3 and TRBJ2-2; no clear D. Trimming removed 2 bases at V and 3 bases at J, with 19 bases between. CDR3 size: 18 residues. Germline loops: CDR1 ENHRY, CDR2 SYGVKD.

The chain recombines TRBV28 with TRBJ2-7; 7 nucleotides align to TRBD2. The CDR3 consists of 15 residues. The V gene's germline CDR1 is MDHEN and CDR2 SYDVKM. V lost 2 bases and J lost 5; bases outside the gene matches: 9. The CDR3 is CASSLSEREGDEQYF. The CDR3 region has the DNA TGTGCCAGCAGTTTAAGTGAGCGGGAAGGTGACGAGCAGTACTTC.

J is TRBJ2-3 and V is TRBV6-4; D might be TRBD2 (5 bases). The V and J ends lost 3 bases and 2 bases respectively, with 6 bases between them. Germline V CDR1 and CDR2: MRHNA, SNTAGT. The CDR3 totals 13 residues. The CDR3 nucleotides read TGTGCCAGCAGTGAGGAGGACACAGATACGCAGTATTTT. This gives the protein CASSEEDTDTQYF.

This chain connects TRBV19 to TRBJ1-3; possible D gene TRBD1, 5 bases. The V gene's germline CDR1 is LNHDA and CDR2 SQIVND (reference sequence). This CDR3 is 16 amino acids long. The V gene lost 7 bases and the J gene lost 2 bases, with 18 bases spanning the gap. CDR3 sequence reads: CASIRSSRGAGNTIYF. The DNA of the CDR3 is TGTGCCAGTATAAGAAGCTCTCGGGGGGCTGGAAACACCATATATTTT.

CDR3: CASSTGDLGADTQYF. The CDR3 coding sequence is TGTGCCAGCAGCACAGGGGACCTGGGGGCAGATACGCAGTATTTT. The V and J genes are TRBV9 and TRBJ2-3; the match to TRBD1 covers 7 bases. CDR3 size: 15 residues. The germline gives CDR1 SGDLS, CDR2 YYNGEE. The V gene end was trimmed by 4 bases and the J gene end by 4 bases; junction bases not matched to a gene: 9.

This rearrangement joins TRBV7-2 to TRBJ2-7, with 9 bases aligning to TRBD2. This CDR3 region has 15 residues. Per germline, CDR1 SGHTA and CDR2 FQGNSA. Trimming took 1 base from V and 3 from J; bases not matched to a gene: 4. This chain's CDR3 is CASSLGAGGHYEQYF. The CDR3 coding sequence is TGTGCCAGCAGCTTAGGAGCGGGAGGACACTACGAGCAGTACTTC.

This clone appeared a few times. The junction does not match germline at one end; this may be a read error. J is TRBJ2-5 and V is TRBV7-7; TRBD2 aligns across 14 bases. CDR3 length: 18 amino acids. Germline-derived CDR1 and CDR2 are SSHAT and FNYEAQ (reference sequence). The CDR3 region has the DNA TGTGCTAGCAGCCCGCGACTAGCGGGAGGGCCTAGCCAAGAGACCCAGTACTTC. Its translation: CASSPRLAGGPSQETQYF. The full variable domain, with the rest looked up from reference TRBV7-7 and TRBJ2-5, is GAGVSQSPRYKVTKRGQDVTLRCDPISSHATLYWYQQALGQGPEFLTYFNYEAQPDKSGLPSDRFSAERPEGSISTLTIQRTEQRDSAMYRCASSPRLAGGPSQETQYFGPGTRLLVL.

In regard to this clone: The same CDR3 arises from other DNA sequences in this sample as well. CDR3 nucleotide sequence: TGTGCCAGCTCACCGGGACAGGGTAGCAATCAGCCCCAGCATTTT. It encodes CASSPGQGSNQPQHF. This rearrangement joins TRBV18 to TRBJ1-5; the match to TRBD1 covers 9 bases. This CDR3 is built from 15 residues. V shed 3 bases and J 0 bases; nucleotides not matched to a gene: 0. CDR1 and CDR2 (germline): KGHSH, LQKENI. Combining the CDR3 with reference TRBV18 and TRBJ1-5 gives the whole variable domain NAGVMQNPRHLVRRRGQEARLRCSPMKGHSHVYWYRQLPEEGLKFMVYLQKENIIDESGMPKERFSAEFPKEGPSILRIQQVVRGDSAAYFCASSPGQGSNQPQHFGDGTRLSIL.

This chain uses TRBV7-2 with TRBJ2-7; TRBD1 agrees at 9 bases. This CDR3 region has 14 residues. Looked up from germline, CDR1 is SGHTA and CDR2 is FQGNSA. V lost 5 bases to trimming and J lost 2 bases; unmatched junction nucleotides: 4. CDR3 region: CASSPRDRAYEQYF. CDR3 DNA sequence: TGTGCCAGCAGCCCCCGGGACAGGGCCTACGAGCAGTACTTC.

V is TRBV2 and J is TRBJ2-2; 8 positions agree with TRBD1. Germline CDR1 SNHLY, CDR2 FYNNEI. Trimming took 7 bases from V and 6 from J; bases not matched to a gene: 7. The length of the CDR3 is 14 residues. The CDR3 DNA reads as TGTGCCAGCAAGGCAGGGGGCGCCGCCGGGGAGCTGTTTTTT. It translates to CASKAGGAAGELFF.

The CDR3 DNA reads TGCGCCAGCAGTGAGCCTCCATCTGGGGCCAATCAGCCCCAGCATTTT. Translated, it gives CASSEPPSGANQPQHF. The V gene is TRBV10-2, the J gene TRBJ1-5, with D possibly matching TRBD1 (5 bases). Trimming shortened V by 2 bases and J by 3 bases, and 14 bases separated the two germline ends. The germline CDR1 and CDR2 sequences are WSHSY and SAAADI. The CDR3 sequence is 16 residues long.

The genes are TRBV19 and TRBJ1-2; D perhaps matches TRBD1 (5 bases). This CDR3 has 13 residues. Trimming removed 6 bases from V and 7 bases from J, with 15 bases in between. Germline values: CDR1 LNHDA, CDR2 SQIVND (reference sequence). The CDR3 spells CASRTTGGRGYTF. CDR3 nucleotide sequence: TGTGCCAGTAGAACGACCGGGGGTCGTGGCTACACCTTC.

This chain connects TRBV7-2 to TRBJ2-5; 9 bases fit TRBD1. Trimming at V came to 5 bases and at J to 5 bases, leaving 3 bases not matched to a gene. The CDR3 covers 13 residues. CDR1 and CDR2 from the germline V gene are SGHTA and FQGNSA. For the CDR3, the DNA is TGTGCCAGCAGCAGACAGGGGGGCGAGACCCAGTACTTC. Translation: CASSRQGGETQYF.

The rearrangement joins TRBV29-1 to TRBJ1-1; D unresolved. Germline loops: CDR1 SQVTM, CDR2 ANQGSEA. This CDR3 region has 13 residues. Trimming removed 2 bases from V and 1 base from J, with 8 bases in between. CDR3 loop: CSVELSQNTEAFF. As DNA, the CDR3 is TGCAGCGTTGAATTGAGCCAGAACACTGAAGCTTTCTTT.

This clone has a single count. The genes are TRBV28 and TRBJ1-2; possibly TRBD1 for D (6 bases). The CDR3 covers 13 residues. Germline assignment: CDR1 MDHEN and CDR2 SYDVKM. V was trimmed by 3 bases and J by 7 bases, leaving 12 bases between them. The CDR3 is CASSLVRGSGYTF. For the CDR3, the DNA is TGTGCCAGCAGTTTGGTCAGGGGCTCTGGCTACACCTTC.

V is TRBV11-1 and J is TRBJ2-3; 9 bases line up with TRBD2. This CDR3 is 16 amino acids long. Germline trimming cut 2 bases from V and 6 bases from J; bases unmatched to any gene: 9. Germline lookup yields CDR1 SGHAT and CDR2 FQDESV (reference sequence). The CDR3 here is CASSLLSGGLGDTQYF. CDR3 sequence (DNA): TGTGCCAGCAGCTTATTGAGCGGGGGGCTTGGGGATACGCAGTATTTT.

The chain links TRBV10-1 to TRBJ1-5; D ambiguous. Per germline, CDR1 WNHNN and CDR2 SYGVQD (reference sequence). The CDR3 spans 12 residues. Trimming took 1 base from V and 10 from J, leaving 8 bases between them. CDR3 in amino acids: CASSELAPPQHF. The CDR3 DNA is TGCGCCAGCAGTGAGTTGGCTCCCCCCCAGCATTTT.

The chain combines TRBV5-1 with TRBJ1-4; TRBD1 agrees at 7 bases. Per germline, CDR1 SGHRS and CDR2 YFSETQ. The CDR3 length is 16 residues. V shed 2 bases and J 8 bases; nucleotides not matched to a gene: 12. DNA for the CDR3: TGCGCCAGCAGCTTAATGAGCCAGGGGGTAGGCGAAAAACTGTTTTTT. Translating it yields CASSLMSQGVGEKLFF.

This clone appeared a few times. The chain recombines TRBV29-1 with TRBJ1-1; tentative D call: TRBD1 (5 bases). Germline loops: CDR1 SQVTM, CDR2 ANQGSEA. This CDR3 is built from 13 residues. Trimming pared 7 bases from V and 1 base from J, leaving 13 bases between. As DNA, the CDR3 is TGCAGCGCCCTGGGGCAGTGGAACACTGAAGCTTTCTTT. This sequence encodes CSALGQWNTEAFF. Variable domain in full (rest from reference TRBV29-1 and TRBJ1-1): SAVISQKPSRDICQRGTSLTIQCQVDSQVTMMFWYRQQPGQSLTLIATANQGSEATYESGFVIDKFPISRPNLTFSTLTVSNMSPEDSSIYLCSALGQWNTEAFFGQGTRLTVV.

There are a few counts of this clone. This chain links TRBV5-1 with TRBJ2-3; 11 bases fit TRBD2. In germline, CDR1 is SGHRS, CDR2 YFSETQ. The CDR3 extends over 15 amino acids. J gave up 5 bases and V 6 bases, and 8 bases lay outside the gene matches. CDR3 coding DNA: TGCGCCAGCAACCTTAGCGGGAGGGGTAAAGATACGCAGTATTTT. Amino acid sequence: CASNLSGRGKDTQYF.

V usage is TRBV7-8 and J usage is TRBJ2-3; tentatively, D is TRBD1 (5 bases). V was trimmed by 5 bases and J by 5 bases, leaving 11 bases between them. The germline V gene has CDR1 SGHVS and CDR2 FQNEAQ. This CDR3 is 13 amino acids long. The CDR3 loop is CASSEQAGDTQYF. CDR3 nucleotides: TGTGCCAGCAGCGAACAGGCAGGAGATACGCAGTATTTT.

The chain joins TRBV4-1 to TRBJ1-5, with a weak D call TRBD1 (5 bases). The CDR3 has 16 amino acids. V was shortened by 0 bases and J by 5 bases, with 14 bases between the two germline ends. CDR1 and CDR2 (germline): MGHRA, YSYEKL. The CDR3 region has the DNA TGCGCCAGCAGCCAAGATACCACAGGTCGGCATCAGCCCCAGCATTTT. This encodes CASSQDTTGRHQPQHF.

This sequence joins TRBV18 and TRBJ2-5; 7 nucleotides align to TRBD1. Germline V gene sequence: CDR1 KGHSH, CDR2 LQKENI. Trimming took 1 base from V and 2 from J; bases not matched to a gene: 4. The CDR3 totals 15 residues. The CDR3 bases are TGTGCCAGCTCACCACTTACAGGGGTGCAAGAGACCCAGTACTTC. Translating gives CASSPLTGVQETQYF. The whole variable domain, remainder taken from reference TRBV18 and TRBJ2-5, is NAGVMQNPRHLVRRRGQEARLRCSPMKGHSHVYWYRQLPEEGLKFMVYLQKENIIDESGMPKERFSAEFPKEGPSILRIQQVVRGDSAAYFCASSPLTGVQETQYFGPGTRLLVL.

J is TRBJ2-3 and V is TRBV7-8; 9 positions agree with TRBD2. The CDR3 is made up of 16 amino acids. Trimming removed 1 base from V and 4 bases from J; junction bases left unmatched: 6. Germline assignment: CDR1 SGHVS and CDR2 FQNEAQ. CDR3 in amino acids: CASSLGQAGGPDTQYF. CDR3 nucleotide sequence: TGTGCCAGCAGCTTAGGTCAAGCGGGAGGCCCAGATACGCAGTATTTT.

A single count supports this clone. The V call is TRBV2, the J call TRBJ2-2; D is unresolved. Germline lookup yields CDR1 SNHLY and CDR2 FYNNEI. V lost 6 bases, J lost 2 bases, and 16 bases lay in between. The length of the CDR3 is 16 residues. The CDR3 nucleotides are TGTGCCAGCAGAGTTGGGCTAACACTCAACACCGGGGAGCTGTTTTTT. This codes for CASRVGLTLNTGELFF.

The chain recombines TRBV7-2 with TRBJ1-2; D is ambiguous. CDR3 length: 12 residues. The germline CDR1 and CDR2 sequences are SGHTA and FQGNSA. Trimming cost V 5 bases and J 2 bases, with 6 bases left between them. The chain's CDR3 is CASSTRNYGYTF. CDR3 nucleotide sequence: TGTGCCAGCAGCACCAGAAACTATGGCTACACCTTC.

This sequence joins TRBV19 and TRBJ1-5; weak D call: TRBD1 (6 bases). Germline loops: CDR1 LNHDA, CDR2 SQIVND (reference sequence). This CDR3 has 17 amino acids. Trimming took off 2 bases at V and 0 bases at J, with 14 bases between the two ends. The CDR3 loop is CASSITGSPYSNQPQHF. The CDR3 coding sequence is TGTGCCAGTAGTATAACAGGGAGCCCGTATAGCAATCAGCCCCAGCATTTT. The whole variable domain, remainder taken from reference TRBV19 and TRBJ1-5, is DGGITQSPKYLFRKEGQNVTLSCEQNLNHDAMYWYRQDPGQGLRLIYYSQIVNDFQKGDIAEGYSVSREKKESFPLTVTSAQKNPTAFYLCASSITGSPYSNQPQHFGDGTRLSIL.